Shown below are 12 T cell receptor beta chains from a single sample sequenced in a study of blood T cell repertoires in COVID-19 (dated by TCRdb to about 2020). Library preparation employed the immunoSEQ multiplex PCR assay. TCRdb stores this immuneACCESS table with in-frame sequences only. Part of the clones is absent; in the studies checked, under half of the shortfall reflects unresolved V genes, and no reason is known for the rest. The sample table records roughly 300,000 clones; about 93% of these occur just once. Of the sample, more than 0.95% falls within the top ten clones. Material: PBMCs or T cells enriched from blood (not recorded which). Receptors were obtained from a woman aged 30 to 39 who had recovered from COVID-19.

This chain connects TRBV28 to TRBJ2-7, with D possibly being TRBD1 (6 bases). The germline V gene has CDR1 MDHEN and CDR2 SYDVKM. V lost 5 bases to trimming and J lost 5 bases, with 16 bases between them. CDR3 length equals 14 residues. The CDR3 DNA sequence: TGTGCCAGCAGTGCCCCCGGGACATCGGACGAGCAGTACTTC. This gives the protein CASSAPGTSDEQYF. Full variable domain (remainder filled in from reference TRBV28 and TRBJ2-7): DVKVTQSSRYLVKRTGEKVFLECVQDMDHENMFWYRQDPGLGLRLIYFSYDVKMKEKGDIPEGYSVSREKKERFSLILESASTNQTSMYLCASSAPGTSDEQYFGPGTRLTVT.

This clone showed up just once. At the DNA level, this CDR3 is encoded by other sequences in the same sample as well. The rearrangement links TRBV6-5 to TRBJ2-3, with 8 bases fitting TRBD2. The CDR3 is 15 amino acids. Germline V CDR1 and CDR2: MNHEY, SVGAGI. The V segment lost 5 bases and the J segment 3 bases; nucleotides outside the gene matches: 7. The CDR3 spells CASSRAGVGTDTQYF. CDR3 coding DNA: TGTGCCAGCAGTCGAGCGGGAGTGGGGACAGATACGCAGTATTTT.

The rearrangement joins TRBV30 to TRBJ1-5; 7 nucleotides align to TRBD1. The V segment lost 3 bases and the J segment 7 bases; nucleotides outside the gene matches: 6. Germline V lookup: CDR1 GTSNPN, CDR2 SVGIG (reference sequence). The CDR3 sequence is 13 residues long. The CDR3 reads CAWSPQGGQPQHF. The CDR3 DNA reads as TGTGCCTGGAGCCCCCAGGGGGGACAGCCCCAGCATTTT.

The chain employs TRBV7-9 and TRBJ2-3, with a tentative D call TRBD1 (6 bases). The V end lost 6 bases, the J end lost 0 bases, and 13 bases lay between the germline ends. The CDR3 loop spans 15 amino acids. Looked up from germline, CDR1 is SEHNR and CDR2 is FQNEAQ (reference sequence). CDR3 sequence reads: CASSGRQASTDTQYF. The CDR3 coding sequence is TGTGCCAGCAGTGGGAGACAGGCCAGCACAGATACGCAGTATTTT.

The chain couples TRBV28 to TRBJ2-1; possibly TRBD2 for D (6 bases). V lost 10 bases and J lost 2, with 12 bases in between. In germline, CDR1 is MDHEN, CDR2 SYDVKM. The CDR3 loop spans 13 amino acids. The CDR3 DNA is TGTGCCACCCCGGGACTCCCCTACAATGAGCAGTTCTTC. It translates to CATPGLPYNEQFF.

The gene calls are TRBV28 and TRBJ1-6, with TRBD1 as a possible D gene (6 bases). The germline CDR1 and CDR2 sequences are MDHEN and SYDVKM. The CDR3 sequence is 14 residues long. V dropped 6 bases and J dropped 6 bases, with 12 bases sitting between them. CDR3 DNA: TGTGCCAGCAGCCTTACAGGGCTTAATTCACCCCTCCACTTT. Translation gives CASSLTGLNSPLHF.

The chain employs TRBV6-4 and TRBJ2-4, with D tentatively TRBD2 (6 bases). This CDR3 region has 16 residues. CDR1 and CDR2 (germline): MRHNA, SNTAGT. V was shortened by 11 bases and J by 2 bases, with 22 bases between the two germline ends. The CDR3 here is CAPRGVKRGTKNIQYF. The CDR3 nucleotides are TGTGCCCCCCGAGGGGTCAAGCGCGGGACCAAAAACATTCAGTACTTC.

The chain carries TRBV19 and TRBJ2-3, with TRBD1 matching 10 bases. From germline, CDR1 is LNHDA and CDR2 SQIVND (reference sequence). J was trimmed by 2 bases and V by 5 bases; bases with no gene match: 10. This CDR3 spans 17 amino acids. CDR3 in DNA: TGTGCCAGTAGTCCGGGACAGGGGACTCCTTACACAGATACGCAGTATTTT. It is translated as CASSPGQGTPYTDTQYF.

This chain joins TRBV5-8 and TRBJ1-2; D unresolved. CDR3 length: 15 amino acids. V gave up 7 bases and J gave up 0 bases, with 16 bases separating them. CDR1 SGHTS and CDR2 YDEGEE come from the germline V gene. In nucleotides, the CDR3 is TGTGCCAGCTCTCGGGTAGTTGTAGCTAACTATGGCTACACCTTC. Amino acid sequence: CASSRVVVANYGYTF.

The table lists this clone with a few counts. The V and J genes are TRBV28 and TRBJ1-5, with D uncertain. The V end was cut by 3 bases, the J end by 0 bases, with 12 bases between. The CDR3 extends over 16 amino acids. Germline V gene lookup returns CDR1 MDHEN and CDR2 SYDVKM. The CDR3 coding sequence is TGTGCCAGCAGTTTGATCTCCGGTTATAGCAATCAGCCCCAGCATTTT. This encodes CASSLISGYSNQPQHF.

This clone was seen only once. This sequence joins TRBV15 and TRBJ1-1; D is unclear. Between the trimmed V and J ends, which lost 4 bases and 1 base, there was a span of 7 bases. Germline CDR1 is LNHNV and CDR2 is YYDKDF (reference sequence). CDR3 length: 13 residues. The CDR3 sequence: CATSIRQNTEAFF. The CDR3 coding sequence is TGTGCCACCAGCATTCGACAGAACACTGAAGCTTTCTTT.

This clone has only one observation. The rearrangement joins TRBV29-1 to TRBJ2-5, with D possibly TRBD2 on 7 matching bases. Germline loops: CDR1 SQVTM, CDR2 ANQGSEA. The CDR3 is 14 residues long. V lost 6 bases and J 2 bases, leaving 16 bases between the germline ends. The CDR3 is CSVGQRDGQETQYF. The DNA for the CDR3 is TGCAGCGTCGGACAGCGGGACGGGCAAGAGACCCAGTACTTC.